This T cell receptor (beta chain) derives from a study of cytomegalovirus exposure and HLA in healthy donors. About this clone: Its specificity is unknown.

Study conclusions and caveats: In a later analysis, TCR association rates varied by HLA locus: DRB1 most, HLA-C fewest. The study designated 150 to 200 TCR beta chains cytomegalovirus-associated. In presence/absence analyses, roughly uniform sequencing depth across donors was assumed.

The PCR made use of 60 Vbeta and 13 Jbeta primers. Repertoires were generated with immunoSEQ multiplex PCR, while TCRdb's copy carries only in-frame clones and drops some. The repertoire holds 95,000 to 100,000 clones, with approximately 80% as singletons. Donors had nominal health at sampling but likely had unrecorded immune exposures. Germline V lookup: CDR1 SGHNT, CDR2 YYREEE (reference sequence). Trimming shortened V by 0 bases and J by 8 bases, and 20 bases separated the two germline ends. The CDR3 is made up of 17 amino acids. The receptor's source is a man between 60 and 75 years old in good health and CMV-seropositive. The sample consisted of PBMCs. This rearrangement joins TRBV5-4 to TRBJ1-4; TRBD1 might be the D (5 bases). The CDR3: CASSLELKGLGGEKLFF. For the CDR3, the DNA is TGTGCCAGCAGCTTGGAGCTTAAGGGACTGGGTGGGGAAAAACTGTTTTTT.